This T cell receptor (beta chain) stems from a study of neoadjuvant nivolumab and ipilimumab in lung cancer. This CDR3 is 14 amino acids long. The germline gives CDR1 KGHSH, CDR2 LQKENI. V was clipped by 6 bases and J by 2 bases, with 13 bases between them. Sequenced by immunoSEQ multiplex PCR; TCRdb stores in-frame clones only, minus some. The table has 30,000 or so clones, just over 90% seen once. This material consisted of peripheral blood, taken after neoadjuvant nivolumab, alone or with ipilimumab, at or shortly before surgery. The chain couples TRBV18 to TRBJ1-2; D not certain. The TCR was taken from an adult with non-small cell lung cancer. The CDR3 protein is CASSLDRGNYGYTF. Here the CDR3 DNA reads TGTGCCAGCTCTCTAGATCGGGGAAACTATGGCTACACCTTC.